The present entry profiles one TCR beta chain with its context. There is no known antigen for this receptor. No much larger clonotype is one base removed from it; base qualities were not supplied. In the germline V gene, CDR1 corresponds to SGHRS and CDR2 to YFSETQ. The CDR3, from cysteine to phenylalanine, totals 18 residues. The CDR3 DNA has 54 bases and is translated from base 1. Germline trimming amounts to 3 bases on V and 0 bases on J, with 11 as the count of junction bases outside the gene matches. The immunoSEQ Assay was the method used to sequence TCRbeta CDR3 regions. After extraction, genomic DNA underwent amplification by bias-controlled multiplex PCR, followed by high-throughput sequencing. In the paper's pipeline: To quantify the absolute abundance of each unique TCRbeta CDR3 region, sequences were collapsed and filtered. Usable DNA was measured by amplifying reference genes present in all nucleated cells, and TCRbeta template counts were normalized to that usable DNA to estimate T cell fraction. Repertoire TCRs were annotated as SARS-CoV-2-specific when V gene, CDR3 amino acid sequence and J gene were exactly matched to a known reactive TCR set. MIRA supplied the reference SARS-CoV-2 TCR set, which was filtered for enrichment in COVID-19-positive ImmuneCODE repertoires so that public or cross-reactive TCRs were removed. Based on the MIRA antigens, annotated TCRs were further analysed at the level of specific ORF or position within ORF. Breadth was defined as the number of annotated unique rearrangements divided by the total number of unique productive rearrangements, and depth was defined as the summed frequency of the annotated unique rearrangements. TCR breadth was compared between groups using two-sided Wilcoxon rank-sum tests. Entries here come from immuneACCESS through TCRdb and include only in-frame sequences with V and J called. Some clones fail to appear in such tables; in the studies checked, an unresolved V gene covers under half of the shortfall, and the cause of the remainder is unknown. The V and J calls and clone size are taken from that table; D and trimming were inferred from the DNA. The sample table holds 380,000 or so clones, of which 83% were seen once. Almost 7.5% of the sample goes to the ten largest clones.

The data belong to a study of Ad26.COV2.S vaccination and SARS-CoV-2 variants (dated by TCRdb to the early 2020s). Concerning the study at large: Vaccine-arm donors were drawn from COV1001, a multicentre, randomized, double-blind, placebo-controlled phase I-IIa trial of Ad26.COV2.S in healthy adults. Trial participants were randomized into five groups of five: low-dose or high-dose Ad26.COV2.S given once or twice, or placebo on both occasions. TCRbeta repertoire sequencing was used to assess the specificity and breadth of SARS-CoV-2-reactive T cell receptors after Ad26.COV2.S vaccination. Ad26.COV2.S was given intramuscularly at 5x10^10 or 1x10^11 viral particles, as a single shot or as two shots 56 days apart. Investigators remained blinded to trial group allocation during experiments and outcome assessment. The TCR-sequenced set comprised around 30 samples: some 19 Ad26.COV2.S vaccine recipients, 5 placebo recipients and 8 SARS-CoV-2 convalescent individuals. Overall study results and their limits: After vaccination, substantial breadth of spike-specific CD8+ and CD4+ T cell responses was reported. The study was not powered for comparison of responses between vaccine doses or regimens. It was noted by the authors that total T cell responses may have been underestimated by the TCR breadth and depth analyses. Comparable non-spike TCR breadth was observed between vaccine and placebo recipients, consistent with only spike being contained in the vaccine. Compared with placebo recipients, Ad26.COV2.S recipients showed higher spike-specific TCR breadth (P = 0.0014).

What the treatment or condition label conveys for this sample: approximately 18 received Ad26.COV2.S at low or high dose, single or two shots; roughly 5 received placebo; per-sample allocation not given. Repertoires of vaccine and placebo recipients were sequenced from samples collected on day 63 after the first injection. In Cohort 1b, fewer than 30 adults aged 18-55 years were enrolled at a single site in Boston, USA, between 29 July and 7 August 2020. Ad26.COV2.S was a replication-incompetent adenovirus type 26 vector that expressed a prefusion-stabilized SARS-CoV-2 spike protein derived from the original Wuhan strain.

This receptor was taken from a person aged 18-60 years who received the Ad26.COV2.S COVID-19 vaccine or a placebo. The specimen comprised peripheral blood, sampled in a trial of Ad26.COV2.S vaccine versus placebo. The rearrangement combines TRBV5-1 with TRBJ1-1, and 10 junction bases match TRBD1. The nucleotides read TGCGCCAGCAGCTGGTTAGGGACAGGGGTTAGGTTGAACACTGAAGCTTTCTTT. Its protein reads: CASSWLGTGVRLNTEAFF.